One TCR beta chain is described in this entry. Its antigen is still unknown. CDR3 length: 17 amino acids. Germline values: CDR1 SGHRS, CDR2 YFSETQ. Trimming removed 0 bases at V and 7 bases at J, with 20 bases between. Use of 60 Vbeta and 13 Jbeta primers characterized the PCR. Libraries were prepared by immunoSEQ multiplex PCR; TCRdb keeps only in-frame clonotypes and omits some of them. The sample holds 200,000 to 250,000 clones, roughly three quarters seen once. These data come from a study of cytomegalovirus exposure and HLA in healthy donors. Study results and caveats: About 87% or about 30% of the time was how often most TCR beta V segments were productive, according to an earlier analysis. It was reported that the classifier diagnosed cytomegalovirus status with high specificity and sensitivity in both the original and validation cohorts.

The TCR was taken from a man in his fifties or sixties in good health and CMV-seronegative. The sequenced sample consisted of PBMCs. The chain links TRBV5-1 to TRBJ2-4, with no clear D. CDR3: CASSLVGYSSPLNIQYF. The CDR3 DNA follows: TGCGCCAGCAGCTTGGTCGGGTATTCCAGTCCGTTGAACATTCAGTACTTC.